This TCR beta chain stems from a study of regulatory T cells in long-lasting Graves disease (dated by TCRdb to 2020 to 2022). Looking at the study overall: Newly diagnosed Graves' disease patients had taken antithyroid drugs for less than 3 months. The study took place in China and was registered as a clinical trial. Peripheral blood TCR sequencing and RNA sequencing compared persistent Graves' disease patients with newly diagnosed Graves' disease patients. A total of around 33 samples underwent TCR sequencing, from some 13 patients with persistent Graves' disease and roughly 20 patients with newly diagnosed Graves' disease.

Here is what the overall study found, with its caveats: Persistent disease showed preferential use of TRBV28, TRBJ1-2 and TRBJ2-5, whereas newly diagnosed disease favored TRBV20-1 and TRBJ2-1. Patients with persistent disease shared more public clonotypes (approximately 2,500) than newly diagnosed patients did (roughly 970). Compared with newly diagnosed patients, persistent Graves' disease patients had lower TCR Shannon entropy and fewer highly expanded clones, which suggests clonal expansion. The authors noted that the small sample size was a limitation that may lower accuracy. Sequencing and analysis were limited to the TCR beta chain. The study examined only peripheral blood because the primary lesion, thyroid tissue, could not be accessed.

The table lists this clonotype with many counts. The clone's antigen remains unknown. Within one base of it there is no much larger clone, and no base qualities were kept. The library was prepared using multiplex PCR. The listed sequencing device is Illumina HiSeq 4000. CDR3 regions were amplified by Arm-PCR with iRepertoire HTBI primers to construct TCR beta libraries. PCR products were gel purified before sequencing. As for how the authors treated the data: Gene usage analysis of CDR3 amino acid clonotypes used the roughly 60 TRBV and some 15 TRBJ segments found across samples. COPE and FqMerger were used to merge the filtered high-quality paired reads into contigs. BLAST was used to align contigs to the IMGT TRBV, TRBD and TRBJ reference genes, and CDR3 was defined following IMGT. Any clonotype with a frequency above 0.1% was counted as a highly expanded clone. Shannon entropy served as the measure of repertoire diversity, while the Gini coefficient captured V-J evenness. A clonotype found in more than one individual was treated as public. TCRdb passed the public sequencing reads through fastp at Q25 and MiXCR, retaining productive beta sequences. Each entry is one CDR3 protein sequence, shown with its most common DNA and genes. TCRdb assigned the V and J calls; the authors' analysis was not used. For this sample there are a few hundred thousand distinct CDR3 sequences; about 15% appear just once. Of the sample, under 9% is held by the ten largest clones.

Per the publication, the time point label means: newly diagnosed GD, antithyroid drugs for less than 3 months. RNA was extracted from PBMCs in TRIzol for both TCR sequencing and RNA sequencing. The diagnosis of Graves' disease followed American Thyroid Association guidelines. Patients were recruited from an endocrinology department in Xi'an, China. Each patient gave about 9.1 milliliters of peripheral blood, collected in an EDTA anticoagulant tube. PBMCs were isolated by Ficoll Paque Plus density gradient separation without further T cell sorting. RNA quality was checked with an Agilent 2100 Bioanalyzer and agarose gel, and concentration with a NanoDrop 2000. The CDR3 runs 15 amino acids, cysteine and phenylalanine included. Only the CDR3 part of the read is kept: 45 bases, read in frame from the first base. V is cut by 8 bases and J by 0 bases, and the space between the germline ends is 17 bases. CDR1 SEHNR and CDR2 FQNEAQ were looked up in the germline V gene (reference sequence).

These data were also reused for a study on T cells in Graves' hyperthyroidism and ophthalmopathy. The second paper further reports: Graves' hyperthyroidism was defined as stable when no progression to ophthalmopathy occurred over 18 months of follow-up. Hyperthyroidism patients were newly diagnosed, with disease duration under 2 months, and aged 18 to 65 years. The study excluded patients with uncontrolled infections, other autoimmune diseases, pregnancy or lactation. Diagnoses were based on clinical symptoms, serum thyroxine and TRAb, thyroid ultrasound and orbital computed tomography. For the first round of RT-PCR on the TCR CDR3, the HTBI primer set was used together with the Qiagen OneStep RT-PCR kit. Most expanded thyroid clonotypes (frequency above 0.001) were also detected in blood, a finding suggesting that blood repertoires may reflect thyroid immune responses. In cross-validation, a model built on a 13 V-J signature told ophthalmopathy apart from stable hyperthyroidism with 85% to 90% sensitivity and about 81% specificity, and in testing the same model reached 80%/75%. In validation, the model predicted progression to ophthalmopathy with approximately 69% sensitivity and less than 75% specificity, a median of 6.5 months before onset. TCR V-J signatures able to tell the groups apart were searched for in a discovery cohort of around 95 patients, of whom roughly 42 had Graves' ophthalmopathy and 57 had stable Graves' hyperthyroidism. Prospective prediction of ophthalmopathy was tested in an independent validation cohort of some 20 hyperthyroidism patients and some 17 patients who later progressed to ophthalmopathy. The 75 to 100 discovery patients were randomly split 7:3 into training and test sets. In addition, the study compared T-cell repertoires in thyroid tissue and in blood from about 6 Graves' hyperthyroidism patients. After sampling, hyperthyroidism patients received methimazole starting at 30 mg daily, and ophthalmopathy patients received high-dose intravenous methylprednisolone. Libraries were constructed in a second round of multiplex PCR, after which size selection and purification were performed. The libraries were sequenced on an Illumina HiSeq2000 using paired-end 100 bp reads. SOAPnuke was used to process the raw data, throwing out any read that contained adapters or uncalled bases, had a mean Phred below 15, or lacked an exact constant-primer or identifier match. COPE v1.2.5 was used to merge high-quality paired reads, and clonotypes were defined as unique nucleotide sequences. MiTCR v1.1 was used to align the clonotypes against IMGT TRBV, TRBD and TRBJ reference segments. The analysis was restricted to V-J combinations with a frequency above 0.0001, which together covered 99.2% of the repertoires. A TCS score was defined as the ratio between F50 (clonal expansion) and ExV (chaos), using BLOSUM62-based TCRdist between CDR3 peptides within each V-J. Welch's t-statistics and random forest reduced just over 500 V-J features to around 14, which were used in a naive Bayes classifier (R e1071). Sample size was not statistically predetermined, and investigators were not blinded to group allocation. TCR Vbeta CDR3 sequencing of roughly 140 peripheral blood samples (over 40 ophthalmopathy, some 75 hyperthyroidism and approximately 17 progressor patients) is reported in the paper.

The clonotype originates from a middle-aged woman with Graves disease. Donor details come from another sample of the same person, matched by shared clones. Sequencing used peripheral blood mononuclear cells (PBMCs), obtained at new diagnosis, from a patient treated with antithyroid drugs. The chain couples TRBV7-9 to TRBJ2-7; the D gene is perhaps TRBD2, from 5 matching bases. The encoded CDR3 is CASSPWETGSYEQYF. The nucleotide sequence reads TGTGCCAGCTCCCCGTGGGAGACGGGCTCCTACGAGCAGTACTTC.